The 20 T cell receptor beta chains presented below share a single source sample, sequenced in a study of vaccination and CD4 T cells after COVID-19. Treatment denoted: approximately 9-day PBMC culture with coronavirus spike peptide pools or control peptides (ViraFEST assay). The Oncomine TCR Beta short-read assay was applied to DNA of cultured CD4+ T cells. TCRdb recomputed calls from the PCR reads with MiXCR, one row per CDR3 protein. This table holds 10,000 to 12,000 distinct CDR3 sequences, over 25% found once. These receptors have no identified antigens. The material sequenced was CD4+ T cells from blood, cultured in vitro, taken after SARS-CoV-2 vaccination. The receptor source for this set is a human donor who had recovered from COVID-19.

This clonotype was counted only a few times. This chain joins TRBV20-1 and TRBJ2-3, with 12 nucleotides matching TRBD2. The CDR3 consists of 15 residues. Germline trimming cut 5 bases from V and 9 bases from J; bases unmatched to any gene: 12. Germline assignment: CDR1 DFQATT and CDR2 SNEGSKA (reference sequence). CDR3 loop: CSASIPTSGRRTQYF. Written as DNA, the CDR3 is TGCAGTGCTTCAATTCCGACTAGCGGGAGACGGACGCAGTATTTT.

The chain combines TRBV28 with TRBJ2-7; TRBD2 aligns across 12 bases. V shed 6 bases and J 4 bases; nucleotides not matched to a gene: 4. The CDR3 contains 14 residues. Germline CDR1 MDHEN, CDR2 SYDVKM. CDR3 nucleotides: TGTGCCAGCAGAGAGACTAGCGGGAGTTACGAGCAGTACTTC. It is translated as CASRETSGSYEQYF.

The sample holds a few counts of this clonotype. The chain joins TRBV20-1 to TRBJ1-5, with a weak D call TRBD1 (5 bases). This CDR3 is built from 15 residues. Germline V CDR1 and CDR2: DFQATT, SNEGSKA (reference sequence). V lost 1 base and J 6 bases, leaving 16 bases between the germline ends. CDR3 in amino acids: CSARAQGWGGQPQHF. In DNA, the CDR3 is TGCAGTGCTAGAGCACAAGGGTGGGGGGGTCAGCCCCAGCATTTT.

The chain links TRBV7-2 to TRBJ2-7; D not resolved. The V end lost 4 bases, the J end lost 2 bases, and 12 bases lay between the germline ends. Germline values: CDR1 SGHTA, CDR2 FQGNSA. The CDR3 totals 14 residues. The DNA of the CDR3 is TGTGCCAGCAGCTCCCAACATGGTCCCTACGAGCAGTACTTC. Its translation: CASSSQHGPYEQYF.

A few counts support this clonotype. J is TRBJ2-3 and V is TRBV6-4, with 9 nucleotides matching TRBD2. The CDR3 extends over 16 amino acids. V lost 3 bases to trimming and J lost 5 bases; unmatched junction nucleotides: 9. Germline CDR1 reads MRHNA; CDR2 reads SNTAGT. CDR3 sequence: CASSDGVAGVKDTQYF. CDR3 bases: TGTGCCAGCAGTGATGGGGTAGCGGGAGTGAAAGATACGCAGTATTTT.

The chain couples TRBV11-1 to TRBJ2-1; D might be TRBD1 (5 bases). The V gene lost 5 bases and the J gene lost 8 bases, with 19 bases spanning the gap. Germline V gene data show CDR1 as SGHAT and CDR2 as FQDESV (reference sequence). The CDR3 runs to 15 residues. The CDR3 DNA is TGTGCCAGCAGCCGCCCAGGGCTCCAAGGGCATGAGCAGTTCTTC. Its protein product is CASSRPGLQGHEQFF.

The CDR3 sequence: CASSLGRGPHYGYTF. In DNA form, the CDR3 reads TGTGCCAGCAGCTTAGGACGCGGGCCACACTATGGCTACACCTTC. The gene calls are TRBV11-2 and TRBJ1-2; no reliable D call. The V and J ends lost 1 base and 3 bases respectively, with 12 bases between them. The CDR3 is made up of 15 amino acids. Germline CDR1 reads SGHAT; CDR2 reads FQNNGV.

CDR3 loop: CASSPGQSEGYTF. Here the CDR3 DNA reads TGTGCCAGCTCACCGGGACAATCGGAGGGCTACACCTTC. The J gene is TRBJ1-2, the V gene TRBV18, with D possibly being TRBD1 (6 bases). The V gene lost 3 bases and the J gene lost 8 bases, with 13 bases spanning the gap. Germline loops: CDR1 KGHSH, CDR2 LQKENI. The length of the CDR3 is 13 residues. The full variable domain, in which reference TRBV18 and TRBJ1-2 provide the parts outside the CDR3, is NAGVMQNPRHLVRRRGQEARLRCSPMKGHSHVYWYRQLPEEGLKFMVYLQKENIIDESGMPKERFSAEFPKEGPSILRIQQVVRGDSAAYFCASSPGQSEGYTFGSGTRLTVV.

This clonotype was picked up a small number of times. This rearrangement joins TRBV7-2 to TRBJ2-2; 14 nucleotides align to TRBD2. The CDR3 spans 16 residues. CDR1 and CDR2 from the germline V gene are SGHTA and FQGNSA. V shed 7 bases, J shed 2 bases, and the junction held 3 bases outside the gene matches. Written as DNA, the CDR3 is TGTGCCAGCAAGGGGACTAGCGGGAGAAACACCGGGGAGCTGTTTTTT. Translation gives CASKGTSGRNTGELFF.

The V gene is TRBV29-1, the J gene TRBJ2-3; 7 bases are a match to TRBD2. J lost 1 base, V lost 7 bases, and 14 bases had no gene match. The V gene's germline CDR1 is SQVTM and CDR2 ANQGSEA. This CDR3 has 16 amino acids. The CDR3 nucleotides read TGCAGCGCCTCAGAAACGGCGGGAGCGGGCACAGATACGCAGTATTTT. Translation gives CSASETAGAGTDTQYF.

DNA for the CDR3: TGTGCCAGCAGGCCGGTGGGGACTCTTTACAATGAGCAGTTCTTC. The encoded protein is CASRPVGTLYNEQFF. The chain carries TRBV12-3 or TRBV12-4 and TRBJ2-1; a weak D match, TRBD2 (6 bases). Trimming took 6 bases from V and 4 from J, leaving 16 bases between them. This CDR3 region has 15 residues.

This chain connects TRBV19 to TRBJ1-2, with D possibly matching TRBD1 (6 bases). The CDR3 contains 15 residues. Trimming removed 5 bases from V and 8 bases from J, with 21 bases in between. Germline assignment: CDR1 LNHDA and CDR2 SQIVND (reference sequence). The chain's CDR3 is CASSPPGDTPRGYTF. The CDR3 DNA reads as TGTGCCAGTAGTCCCCCCGGGGACACCCCTCGGGGCTACACCTTC.

The rearrangement joins TRBV10-3 to TRBJ2-5; D might be TRBD1 or TRBD2, each matching 5 bases. The CDR3 has 12 amino acids. Per the germline V gene, CDR1 is ENHRY and CDR2 is SYGVKD. Between the trimmed V and J ends, which lost 10 bases and 5 bases, there was a span of 14 bases. Here the CDR3 DNA reads TGTGCCACTTCTAGGGGAGAGGAGACCCAGTACTTC. Amino acids: CATSRGEETQYF.

The gene calls are TRBV21-1 and TRBJ2-7; TRBD2, the table's D call, was not compared with the DNA. TRBV21-1 is listed as a pseudogene. The CDR3 sequence is 18 residues long. DNA of the CDR3: TGTGCCAGCAGCAAAGTGAGAGGTTCGGCTAGCGGGGCCTACGAGCAGTACTTC. Translated, it gives CASSKVRGSASGAYEQYF.

There are a few counts of this clonotype. The rearrangement links TRBV20-1 to TRBJ2-3; D is possibly TRBD1 (5 bases). Trimming shortened V by 0 bases and J by 3 bases, and 16 bases separated the two germline ends. The CDR3 spans 16 residues. Germline loops: CDR1 DFQATT, CDR2 SNEGSKA (reference sequence). CDR3 amino acids: CSARETPPRATDTQYF. The CDR3 nucleotides are TGCAGTGCTAGAGAAACCCCGCCCAGGGCTACAGATACGCAGTATTTT.

This clonotype was seen a few times. This chain joins TRBV12-3 or TRBV12-4 and TRBJ2-5; 8 bases map to TRBD1. V lost 4 bases to trimming and J lost 2 bases; unmatched junction nucleotides: 3. There are 14 residues in the CDR3. Here the CDR3 DNA reads TGTGCCAGCAGTTCAGGACAGGGTCAAGAGACCCAGTACTTC. It is translated as CASSSGQGQETQYF.

This clonotype was seen a handful of times. The chain recombines TRBV24-1 with TRBJ1-1, with no clear D. The V end lost 5 bases, the J end lost 5 bases, and 8 bases lay between the germline ends. This CDR3 has 12 amino acids. Per the germline V gene, CDR1 is KGHDR and CDR2 is SFDVKD. CDR3 residues: CATSGRSTEAFF. As DNA, the CDR3 is TGTGCCACCAGTGGTCGGTCAACTGAAGCTTTCTTT.

This clonotype was counted between two and nine times. This chain links TRBV18 with TRBJ1-5; D call uncertain. The CDR3 runs to 14 residues. The germline V and J ends were trimmed by 3 bases and 6 bases, with 12 bases remaining between them. The germline gives CDR1 KGHSH, CDR2 LQKENI. This CDR3 is CASSPERARQPQHF. CDR3 coding DNA: TGTGCCAGCTCACCTGAGAGGGCGCGTCAGCCCCAGCATTTT.

This clonotype showed up just a few times. This sequence joins TRBV28 and TRBJ1-5, with D possibly matching TRBD1 (5 bases). CDR1 is MDHEN, CDR2 SYDVKM, per germline. This CDR3 has 12 residues. V was clipped by 7 bases and J by 7 bases, with 11 bases between them. Written as DNA, the CDR3 is TGTGCCAGCAACTCTAGGGGACAGCCCCAGCATTTT. Its translation is CASNSRGQPQHF.

The chain is built from TRBV20-1 and TRBJ2-1; TRBD2 matches 9 bases. CDR1 and CDR2 (germline): DFQATT, SNEGSKA (reference sequence). V lost 5 bases and J lost 7; bases outside the gene matches: 12. CDR3 length equals 15 residues. The CDR3 coding sequence is TGCAGTGCTCCTCGGCGGGGGGGGCTGGGAAATGAGCAGTTCTTC. This sequence encodes CSAPRRGGLGNEQFF.